The TCR beta chain under discussion was sequenced for a study of vaccination and CD4 T cells after COVID-19 (dated by TCRdb to between 2021 and 2022). Looking at the study overall: Convalescent patients had a positive SARS-CoV-2 result on nasal swab PCR, and of these patients, 8 or 9 had mild disease and one had severe disease. The spike-specific CD4+ TCR repertoire was compared before and after mRNA vaccination in fewer than eleven COVID-19 convalescent patients and a handful of infection-naive healthy vaccine recipients. Six males and four females were included in the convalescent cohort, with two Hispanic individuals, seven Caucasians, two Asians and one multiracial person represented. The time from the second vaccine dose to post-vaccine blood sampling had a median of roughly 79 days and ranged from 14 to 241 days. Control cultures received a CEFX viral epitope pool as the positive control, an HIV-1 Nef peptide pool as the negative control, or no peptide. Post-COVID blood samples from convalescent patients were collected a median of about 110 days after diagnosis, with a range of roughly 30 to 170 days. Participants received two doses of either the Pfizer-BioNTech BNT162b2 vaccine (n=8) or the Moderna mRNA-1273 vaccine (n=2). For stimulating the cultures, overlapping spike peptide pools were used, derived from SARS-CoV-2 as well as from the common cold coronaviruses HCoV-NL63, HCoV-OC43 and HCoV-229E. Results and caveats for the whole study, not just this receptor: Of the vaccine-specific clones in convalescent patients, 304 of 307, or nearly all, reacted only to SARS-CoV-2 spike and did not cross-react with common cold coronaviruses. The number of convalescent patients in the study was relatively small, and the study did not examine early timepoints following natural infection. Although the median number of SARS-CoV-2-reactive clonotypes went up from 20 to 25 after infection to 35 to 40 after vaccination, the increase was not significant. Among convalescent patients, a median approximately 88% of the SARS-CoV-2-reactive clones seen after vaccination appeared only after vaccination, which suggests priming specific to the vaccine.

About this clonotype: The antigen this receptor binds is unknown. Per-base qualities were not stored, and no clone one base away is much larger.

Libraries were made using PCR. DNA from cultured CD4+ T cells underwent TCR sequencing with the Oncomine TCR Beta short-read assay at the Johns Hopkins FTIC core. Genomic DNA was extracted from the cultured CD4+ T cells with the QIAamp micro DNA kit. Oncomine TCR Beta libraries from cultured CD4+ T cells were pooled using unique dual indexes and sequenced on an Illumina iSeq 100. The published analysis was carried out like this. Non-productive sequences were removed, and CDR3s not starting with C, not ending with F or W, or shorter than 7 amino acids were discarded. Antigen-specific clonotypes were identified with the MANAFEST web application by comparing peptide-stimulated wells with reference and other culture wells. To be called positive, a clone needed an FDR below 0.05, an odds ratio above 5, and a productive frequency above 0.1% in at least two of three replicate wells. A clonotype was classed as cross-reactive if the clonotype showed significant expansion both in SARS-CoV-2 spike wells and in at least one common cold coronavirus spike condition. Similarity between CDR3 sequences was evaluated in R version 3.6.1 using Levenshtein distances (stringdist) and unrooted phylogenetic trees (ape). Starting from the raw public reads, TCRdb applied fastp trimming at Q25, assembled clones with MiXCR and retained in-frame beta chains. Rows are combined by CDR3 protein, so each entry shows the most common genes and DNA. The V and J calls here are based on TCRdb, not the publication. Counted in this sample were thousands of distinct CDR3 sequences; approximately 67% of them appeared once. Roughly 10% of the sample is held by the ten biggest clonotypes.

V is clipped by 4 bases and J by 2 bases, and the sequence between their germline boundaries is 8 bases long. Reading from cysteine to phenylalanine, the CDR3 counts 13 amino acids. Only the CDR3 DNA stays, 39 bases, in frame from base 1. Reading the germline V gene (reference sequence) gives CDR1 SEHNR and CDR2 FQNEAQ. Reading the label with the study, this specimen's treatment or condition is: roughly nine-day PBMC culture with coronavirus spike peptide pools or control peptides (ViraFEST assay). The ViraFEST assay, used in the study, expanded antigen-specific T cells with peptide pools and then identified the expanded clonotypes through TCR sequencing. The convalescent patients' positive SARS-CoV-2 PCR tests fell between March and December 2020, which was before the Alpha, Beta and Delta variants emerged in the United States. Each well held roughly 2.2 million PBMCs cultured in IMDM containing roughly 5% human AB serum and 9 to 10 IU/ml IL-2, with around 9.7 ug/ml peptide pools added. On days 3 and 7, half of the culture medium was replaced with fresh IL-2-containing medium. Once the cells had been in culture for ten to eleven days, the EasySep CD4+ T cell isolation kit was used to isolate CD4+ T cells by negative selection. PBMCs were separated from whole blood using Ficoll-Paque Plus gradient centrifugation and then either used fresh or cryopreserved at -140C. In general, triplicate wells were set up for every culture condition.

The starting material was CD4+ T cells from blood, cultured in vitro, obtained before SARS-CoV-2 vaccination. The chain couples TRBV7-9 to TRBJ1-1; confidence is insufficient to name the D gene. The clonotype was recovered from a human donor who had recovered from COVID-19. The sequenced DNA: TGTGCCAGCAGCTCCGCCCCAAACACTGAAGCTTTCTTT. The encoded protein is CASSSAPNTEAFF.